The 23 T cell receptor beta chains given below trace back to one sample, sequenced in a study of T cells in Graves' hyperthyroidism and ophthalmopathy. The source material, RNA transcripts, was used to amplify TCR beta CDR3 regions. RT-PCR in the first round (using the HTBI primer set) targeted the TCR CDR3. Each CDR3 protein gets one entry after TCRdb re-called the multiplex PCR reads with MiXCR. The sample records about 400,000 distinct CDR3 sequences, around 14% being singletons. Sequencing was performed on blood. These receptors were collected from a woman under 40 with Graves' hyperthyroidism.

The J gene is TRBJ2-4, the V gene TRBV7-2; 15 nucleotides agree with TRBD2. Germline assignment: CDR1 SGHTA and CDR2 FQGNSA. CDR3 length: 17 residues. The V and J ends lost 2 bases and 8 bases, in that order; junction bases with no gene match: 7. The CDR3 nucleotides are TGTGCCAGCAGCTTAACCTCGGGACTAGCGGGAGGACACATTCAGTACTTC. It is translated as CASSLTSGLAGGHIQYF.

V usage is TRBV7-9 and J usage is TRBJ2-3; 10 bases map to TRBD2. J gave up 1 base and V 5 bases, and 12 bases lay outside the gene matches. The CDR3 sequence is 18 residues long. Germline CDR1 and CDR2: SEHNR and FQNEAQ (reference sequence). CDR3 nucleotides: TGTGCCAGCAGCCCGGTTCCCGGGACTAGCGTACGCACAGATACGCAGTATTTT. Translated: CASSPVPGTSVRTDTQYF.

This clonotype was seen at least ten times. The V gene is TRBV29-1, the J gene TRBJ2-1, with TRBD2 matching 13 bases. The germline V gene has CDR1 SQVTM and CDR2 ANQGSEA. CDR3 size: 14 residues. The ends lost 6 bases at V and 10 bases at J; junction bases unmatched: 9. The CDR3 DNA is TGCAGCGTGAGACTAGCGGGAGGTGTATTAGAGCAGTTCTTC. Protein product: CSVRLAGGVLEQFF.

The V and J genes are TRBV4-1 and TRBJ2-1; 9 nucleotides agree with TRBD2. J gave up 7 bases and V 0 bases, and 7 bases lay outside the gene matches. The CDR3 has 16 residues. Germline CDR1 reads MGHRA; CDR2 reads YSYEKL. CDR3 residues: CASSQDRLAERNEQFF. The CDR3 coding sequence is TGCGCCAGCAGCCAAGATCGACTAGCGGAGAGAAATGAGCAGTTCTTC.

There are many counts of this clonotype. The CDR3 spells CSALRDYEQYF. CDR3 DNA sequence: TGCAGTGCTTTAAGAGACTACGAGCAGTACTTC. V is TRBV20-1 and J is TRBJ2-7; D gene ambiguous. This CDR3 has 11 residues. The germline gives CDR1 DFQATT, CDR2 SNEGSKA (reference sequence). V was trimmed by 5 bases and J by 3 bases, leaving 8 bases between them.

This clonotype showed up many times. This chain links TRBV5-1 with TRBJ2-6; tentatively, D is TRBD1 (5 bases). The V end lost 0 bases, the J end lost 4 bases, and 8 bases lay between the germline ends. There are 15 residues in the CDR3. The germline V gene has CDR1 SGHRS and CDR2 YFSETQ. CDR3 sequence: CASSLGRQGANVLTF. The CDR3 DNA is TGCGCCAGCAGCTTGGGACGACAGGGGGCCAACGTCCTGACTTTC. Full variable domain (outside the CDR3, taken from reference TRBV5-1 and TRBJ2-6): KAGVTQTPRYLIKTRGQQVTLSCSPISGHRSVSWYQQTPGQGLQFLFEYFSETQRNKGNFPGRFSGRQFSNSRSEMNVSTLELGDSALYLCASSLGRQGANVLTFGAGSRLTVL.

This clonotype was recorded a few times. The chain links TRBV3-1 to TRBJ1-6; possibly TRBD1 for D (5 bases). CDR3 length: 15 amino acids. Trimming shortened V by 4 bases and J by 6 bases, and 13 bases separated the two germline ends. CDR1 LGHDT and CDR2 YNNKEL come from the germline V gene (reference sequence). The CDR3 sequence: CASSRGTLPNSPLHF. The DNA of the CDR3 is TGTGCCAGCAGCCGAGGGACGTTGCCTAATTCACCCCTCCACTTT.

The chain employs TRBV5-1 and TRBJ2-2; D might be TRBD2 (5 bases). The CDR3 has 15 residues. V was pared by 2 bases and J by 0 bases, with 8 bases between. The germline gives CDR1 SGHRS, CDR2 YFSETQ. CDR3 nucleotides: TGCGCCAGCAGCTTTGAGGGAACGAACACCGGGGAGCTGTTTTTT. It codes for CASSFEGTNTGELFF.

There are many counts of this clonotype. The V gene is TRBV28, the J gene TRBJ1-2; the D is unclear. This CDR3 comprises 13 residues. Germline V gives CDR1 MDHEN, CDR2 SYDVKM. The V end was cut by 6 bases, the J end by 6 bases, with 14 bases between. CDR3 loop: CASSPALVNGYTF. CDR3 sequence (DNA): TGTGCCAGCAGCCCCGCATTGGTCAATGGCTACACCTTC.

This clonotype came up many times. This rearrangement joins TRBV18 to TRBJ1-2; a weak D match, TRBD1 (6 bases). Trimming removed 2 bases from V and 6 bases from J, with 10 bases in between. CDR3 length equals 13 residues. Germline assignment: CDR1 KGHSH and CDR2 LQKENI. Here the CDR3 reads CASSPDGGHGYTF. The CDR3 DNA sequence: TGTGCCAGCTCACCAGATGGGGGGCATGGCTACACCTTC.

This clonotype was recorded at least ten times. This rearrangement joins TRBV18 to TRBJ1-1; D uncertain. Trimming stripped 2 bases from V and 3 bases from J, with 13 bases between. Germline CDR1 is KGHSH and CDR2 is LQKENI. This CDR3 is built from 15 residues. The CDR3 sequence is CASSPYGQWDTEAFF. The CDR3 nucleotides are TGTGCCAGCTCACCATACGGCCAGTGGGACACTGAAGCTTTCTTT.

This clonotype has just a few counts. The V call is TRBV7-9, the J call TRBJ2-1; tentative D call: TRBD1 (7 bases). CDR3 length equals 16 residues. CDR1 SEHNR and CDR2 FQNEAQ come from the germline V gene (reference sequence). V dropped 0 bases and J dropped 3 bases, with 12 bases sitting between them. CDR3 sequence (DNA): TGTGCCAGCAGCTTAGCGCGGGACAGACTCTACAATGAGCAGTTCTTC. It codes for CASSLARDRLYNEQFF.

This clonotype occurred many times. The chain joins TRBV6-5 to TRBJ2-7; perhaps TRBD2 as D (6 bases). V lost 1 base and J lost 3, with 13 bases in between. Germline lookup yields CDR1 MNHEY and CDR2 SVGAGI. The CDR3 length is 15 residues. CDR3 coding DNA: TGTGCCAGCAGTTACTTTGCGGGACCCAACTACGAGCAGTACTTC. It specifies CASSYFAGPNYEQYF.

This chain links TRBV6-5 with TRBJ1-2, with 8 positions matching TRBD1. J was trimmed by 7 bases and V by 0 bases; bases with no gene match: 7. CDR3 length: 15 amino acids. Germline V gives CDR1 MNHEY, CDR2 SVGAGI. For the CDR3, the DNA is TGTGCCAGCAGTTACTCCCAAGGACAGGGAGGTGGCTACACCTTC. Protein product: CASSYSQGQGGGYTF.

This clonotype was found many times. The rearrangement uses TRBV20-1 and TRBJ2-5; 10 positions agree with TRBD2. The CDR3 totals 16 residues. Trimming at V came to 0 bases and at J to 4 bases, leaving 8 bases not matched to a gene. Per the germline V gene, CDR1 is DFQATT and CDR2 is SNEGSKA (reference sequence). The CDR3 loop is CSARDPLAGGGETQYF. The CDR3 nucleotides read TGCAGTGCTAGAGATCCCTTAGCGGGAGGAGGAGAGACCCAGTACTTC.

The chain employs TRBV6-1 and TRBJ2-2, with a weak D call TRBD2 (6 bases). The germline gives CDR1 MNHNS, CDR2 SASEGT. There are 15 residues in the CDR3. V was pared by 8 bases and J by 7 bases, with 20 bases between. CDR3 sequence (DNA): TGTGCCAGCGCCCACGGGGGTAGCTTCAGCGGGGAGCTGTTTTTT. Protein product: CASAHGGSFSGELFF.

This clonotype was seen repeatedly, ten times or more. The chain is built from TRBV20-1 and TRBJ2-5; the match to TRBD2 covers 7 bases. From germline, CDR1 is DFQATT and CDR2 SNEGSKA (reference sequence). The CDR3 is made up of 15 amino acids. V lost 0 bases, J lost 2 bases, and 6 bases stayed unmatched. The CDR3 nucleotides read TGCAGTGCTAGAGAACAGACTAGCAGACAAGAGACCCAGTACTTC. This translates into CSAREQTSRQETQYF.

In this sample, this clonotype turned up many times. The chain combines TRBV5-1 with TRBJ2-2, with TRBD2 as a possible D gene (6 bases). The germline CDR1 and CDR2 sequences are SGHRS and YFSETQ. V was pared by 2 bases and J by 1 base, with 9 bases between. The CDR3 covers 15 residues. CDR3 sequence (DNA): TGCGCCAGCAGCTTCGTCGGGGGGAACACCGGGGAGCTGTTTTTT. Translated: CASSFVGGNTGELFF.

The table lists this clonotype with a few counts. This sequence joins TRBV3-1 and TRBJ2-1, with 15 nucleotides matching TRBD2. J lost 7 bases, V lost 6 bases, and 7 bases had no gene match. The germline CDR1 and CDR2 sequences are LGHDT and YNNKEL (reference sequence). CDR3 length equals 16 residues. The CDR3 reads CASRRTSGRGWNEQFF. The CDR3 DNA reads TGTGCCAGCAGGCGGACTAGCGGGAGGGGATGGAATGAGCAGTTCTTC.

CDR3 protein: CASSPGPSGEQFF. The CDR3 DNA sequence: TGTGCCAGCAGTCCCGGACCGTCGGGTGAGCAGTTCTTC. The chain carries TRBV12-3 or TRBV12-4 and TRBJ2-1; D uncertain. Trimming removed 5 bases at V and 9 bases at J, with 14 bases between. The CDR3 has 13 amino acids.

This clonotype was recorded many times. The CDR3 is CASSENSLSQETQYF. The CDR3 DNA is TGTGCCAGCAGCGAAAACTCCCTGAGCCAAGAGACCCAGTACTTC. The chain joins TRBV6-1 to TRBJ2-5; D unclear. With 6 bases removed from V and 1 base from J, the gap between germline ends came to 15 bases. The CDR3 has 15 residues. The germline V gene has CDR1 MNHNS and CDR2 SASEGT.

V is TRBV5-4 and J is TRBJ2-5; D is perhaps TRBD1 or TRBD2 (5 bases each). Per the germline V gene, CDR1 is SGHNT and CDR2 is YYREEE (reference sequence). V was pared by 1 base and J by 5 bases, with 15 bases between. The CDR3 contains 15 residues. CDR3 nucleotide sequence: TGTGCCAGCAGCTTGCCTGGGACCTCGGGGGAGACCCAGTACTTC. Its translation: CASSLPGTSGETQYF.

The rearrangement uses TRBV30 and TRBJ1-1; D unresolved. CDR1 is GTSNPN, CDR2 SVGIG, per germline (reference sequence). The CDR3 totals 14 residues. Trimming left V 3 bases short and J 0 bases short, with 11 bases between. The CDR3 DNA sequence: TGTGCCTGGAGGGGTAGACTGATGAACACTGAAGCTTTCTTT. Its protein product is CAWRGRLMNTEAFF.